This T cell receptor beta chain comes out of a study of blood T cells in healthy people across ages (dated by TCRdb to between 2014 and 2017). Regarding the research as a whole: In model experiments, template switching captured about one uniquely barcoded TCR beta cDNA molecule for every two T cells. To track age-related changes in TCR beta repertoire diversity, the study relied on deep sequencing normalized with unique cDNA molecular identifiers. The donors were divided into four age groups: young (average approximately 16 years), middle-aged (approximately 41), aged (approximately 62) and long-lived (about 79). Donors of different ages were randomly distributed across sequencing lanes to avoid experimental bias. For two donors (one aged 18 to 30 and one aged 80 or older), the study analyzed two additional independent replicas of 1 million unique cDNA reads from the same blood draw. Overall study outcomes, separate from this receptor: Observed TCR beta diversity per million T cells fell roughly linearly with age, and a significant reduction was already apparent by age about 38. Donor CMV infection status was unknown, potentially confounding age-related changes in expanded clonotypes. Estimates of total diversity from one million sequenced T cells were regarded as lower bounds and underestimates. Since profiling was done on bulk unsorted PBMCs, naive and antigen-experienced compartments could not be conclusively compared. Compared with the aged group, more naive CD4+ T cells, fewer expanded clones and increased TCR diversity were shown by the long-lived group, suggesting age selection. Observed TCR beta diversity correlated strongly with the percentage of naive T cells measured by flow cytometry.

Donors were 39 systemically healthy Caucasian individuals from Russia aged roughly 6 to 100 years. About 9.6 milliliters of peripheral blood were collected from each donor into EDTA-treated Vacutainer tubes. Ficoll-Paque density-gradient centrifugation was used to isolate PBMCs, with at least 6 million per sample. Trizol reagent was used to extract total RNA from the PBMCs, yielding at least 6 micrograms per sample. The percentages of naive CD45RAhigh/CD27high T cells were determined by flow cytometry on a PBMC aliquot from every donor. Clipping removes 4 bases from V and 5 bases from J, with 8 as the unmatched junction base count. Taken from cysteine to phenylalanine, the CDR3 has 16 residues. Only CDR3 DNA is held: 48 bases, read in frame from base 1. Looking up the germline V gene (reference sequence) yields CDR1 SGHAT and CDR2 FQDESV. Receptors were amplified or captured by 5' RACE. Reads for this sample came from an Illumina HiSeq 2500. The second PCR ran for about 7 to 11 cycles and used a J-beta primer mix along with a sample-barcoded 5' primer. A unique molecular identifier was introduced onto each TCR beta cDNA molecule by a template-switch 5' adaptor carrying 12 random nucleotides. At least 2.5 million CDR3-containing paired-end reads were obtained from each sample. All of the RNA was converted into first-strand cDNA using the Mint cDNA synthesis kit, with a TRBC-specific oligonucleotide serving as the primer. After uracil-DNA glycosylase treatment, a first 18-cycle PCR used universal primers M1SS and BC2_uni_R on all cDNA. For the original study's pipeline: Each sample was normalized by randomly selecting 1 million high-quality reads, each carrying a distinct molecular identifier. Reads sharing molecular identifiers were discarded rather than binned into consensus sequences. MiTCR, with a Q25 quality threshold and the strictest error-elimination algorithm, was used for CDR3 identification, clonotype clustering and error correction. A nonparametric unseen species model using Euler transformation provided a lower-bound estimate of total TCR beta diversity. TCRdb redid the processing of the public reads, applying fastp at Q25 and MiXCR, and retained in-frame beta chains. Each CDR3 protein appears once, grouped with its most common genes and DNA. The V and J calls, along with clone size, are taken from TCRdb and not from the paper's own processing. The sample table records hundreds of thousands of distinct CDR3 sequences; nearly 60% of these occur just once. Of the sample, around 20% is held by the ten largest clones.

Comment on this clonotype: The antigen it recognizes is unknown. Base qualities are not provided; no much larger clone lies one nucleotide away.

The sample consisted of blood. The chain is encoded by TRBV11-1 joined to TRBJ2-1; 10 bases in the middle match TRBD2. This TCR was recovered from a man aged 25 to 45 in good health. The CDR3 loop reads CASSSATSGMDNEQFF. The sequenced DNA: TGTGCCAGCAGCTCCGCAACTAGCGGGATGGACAATGAGCAGTTCTTC.